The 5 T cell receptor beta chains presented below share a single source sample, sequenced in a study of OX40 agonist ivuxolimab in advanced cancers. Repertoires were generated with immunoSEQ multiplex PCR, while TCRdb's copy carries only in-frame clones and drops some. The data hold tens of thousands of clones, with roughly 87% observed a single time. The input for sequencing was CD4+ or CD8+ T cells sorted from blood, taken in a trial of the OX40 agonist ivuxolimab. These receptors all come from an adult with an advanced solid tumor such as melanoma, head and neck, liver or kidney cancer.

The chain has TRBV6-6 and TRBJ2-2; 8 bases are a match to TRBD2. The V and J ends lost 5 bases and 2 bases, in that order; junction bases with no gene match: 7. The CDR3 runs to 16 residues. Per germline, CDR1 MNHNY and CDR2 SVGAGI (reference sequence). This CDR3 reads CASSRRLARNTGELFF. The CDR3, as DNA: TGTGCCAGCAGTCGCCGACTAGCGAGAAACACCGGGGAGCTGTTTTTT.

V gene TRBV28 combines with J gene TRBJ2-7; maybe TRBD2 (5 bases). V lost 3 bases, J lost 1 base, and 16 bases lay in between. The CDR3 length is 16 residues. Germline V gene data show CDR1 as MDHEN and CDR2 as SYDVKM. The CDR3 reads CASSLLSGFISYEQYF. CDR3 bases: TGTGCCAGCAGTTTGTTATCGGGGTTTATTTCCTACGAGCAGTACTTC.

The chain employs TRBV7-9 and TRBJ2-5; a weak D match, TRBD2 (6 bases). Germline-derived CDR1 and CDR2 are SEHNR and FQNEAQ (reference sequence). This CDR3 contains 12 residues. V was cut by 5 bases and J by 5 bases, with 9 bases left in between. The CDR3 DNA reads TGTGCCAGCAGCGGGGGGTGGGAGACCCAGTACTTC. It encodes CASSGGWETQYF.

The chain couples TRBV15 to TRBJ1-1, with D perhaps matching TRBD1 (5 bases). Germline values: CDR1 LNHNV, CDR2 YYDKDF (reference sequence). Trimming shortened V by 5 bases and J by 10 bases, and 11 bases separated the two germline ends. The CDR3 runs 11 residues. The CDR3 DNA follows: TGTGCCACCAGCTTGGGGGGTAGAGCTTTCTTT. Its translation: CATSLGGRAFF.

Written as DNA, the CDR3 is TGCGCCAGCAGCCAAATAGGTAAGGGGATTTACACTGAAGCTTTCTTT. It specifies CASSQIGKGIYTEAFF. V gene TRBV4-1 combines with J gene TRBJ1-1; tentative D call: TRBD1 (5 bases). Germline CDR1 and CDR2: MGHRA and YSYEKL. V was trimmed by 2 bases and J by 3 bases, leaving 16 bases between them. The CDR3 length is 16 residues.